Listed here are 3 T cell receptor beta chains from one sample, sequenced in a study of T-cell memory formation after mild COVID-19 (dated by TCRdb to the early 2020s). Library construction relied on 5' RACE. The reads were generated on an Illumina NovaSeq 6000. TCRdb passed the public sequencing reads through fastp at Q25 and MiXCR, retaining productive beta sequences. Each entry merges the rows of one CDR3 protein and shows their most common DNA and genes. The sample table holds more than 450,000 distinct CDR3 sequences, of which 18% were seen once. Clones ranked in the top ten supply around 11% of the sample. The specimen sequenced was PBMCs or a T cell subset sorted from them (not recorded which). These receptor sequences come from an adult woman who had mild COVID-19 (a few samples of this study predate the infection). The sample titles of this study are shuffled in the database, so cell type and time point are left out; the donor was told from shared clones.

This clonotype was counted a few times. The chain employs TRBV7-6 and TRBJ2-3; 11 nucleotides agree with TRBD2. V trimming: 5 bases; J trimming: 1 base; junction bases outside the gene matches: 11. The CDR3 is 18 residues long. Germline V CDR1 and CDR2: SGHVS, FNYEAQ. The CDR3: CASSPSGRTLIGTDTQYF. Here the CDR3 DNA reads TGTGCCAGCAGCCCTAGCGGGAGGACCCTAATCGGCACAGATACGCAGTATTTT.

This clonotype has just a few counts. V and J are TRBV7-6 and TRBJ2-3; TRBD1 might be the D (6 bases). This CDR3 spans 16 amino acids. Looked up from germline, CDR1 is SGHVS and CDR2 is FNYEAQ. V was cut by 4 bases and J by 4 bases, with 18 bases left in between. The CDR3 reads CASSWGPGQVADTQYF. CDR3 nucleotides: TGTGCCAGCAGCTGGGGACCGGGACAAGTTGCAGATACGCAGTATTTT.

This clonotype was seen ten or more times. The chain links TRBV10-3 to TRBJ1-3; possible D gene TRBD1, 5 bases. Trimming stripped 4 bases from V and 4 bases from J, with 11 bases between. Per germline, CDR1 ENHRY and CDR2 SYGVKD. The CDR3 runs to 14 residues. CDR3 region: CAISGTQGGNTIYF. Written as DNA, the CDR3 is TGTGCCATCAGTGGGACCCAGGGAGGAAACACCATATATTTT.